Ten or more counts support the clone carrying this TCR beta chain. V was clipped by 3 bases and J by 6 bases; unmatched bases: 5. Germline V gives CDR1 DFQATT, CDR2 SNEGSKA (reference sequence). The CDR3 runs to 13 residues. This record comes from a study of early T cells in non-severe SARS-CoV-2 infection. In TCRdb, the 5' RACE reads were re-called with MiXCR into one record per CDR3 protein. This table has some 52,000 distinct CDR3 sequences, 8% to 10% appearing once. The chain carries TRBV20-1 and TRBJ2-7, with 10 bases fitting TRBD2. Source material: whole blood. The TCR was taken from an adult who was a healthcare worker with PCR-confirmed SARS-CoV-2 infection or an uninfected control (not recorded which). The CDR3 reads CSASASGGGEQYF. CDR3 nucleotides: TGCAGTGCTAGCGCTAGCGGGGGTGGCGAGCAGTACTTC.